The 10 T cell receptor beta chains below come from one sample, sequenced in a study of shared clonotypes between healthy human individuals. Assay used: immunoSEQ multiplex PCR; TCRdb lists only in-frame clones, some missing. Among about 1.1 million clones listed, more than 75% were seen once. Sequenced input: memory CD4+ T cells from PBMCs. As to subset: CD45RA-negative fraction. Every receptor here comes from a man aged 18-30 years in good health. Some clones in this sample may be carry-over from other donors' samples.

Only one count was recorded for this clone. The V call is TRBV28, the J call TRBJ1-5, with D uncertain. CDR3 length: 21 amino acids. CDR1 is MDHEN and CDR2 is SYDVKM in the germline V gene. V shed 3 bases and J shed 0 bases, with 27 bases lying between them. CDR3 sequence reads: CASSFSLLPGRNIVSNQPQHF. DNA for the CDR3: TGTGCCAGCAGTTTTTCACTACTACCCGGACGGAATATTGTTAGCAATCAGCCCCAGCATTTT. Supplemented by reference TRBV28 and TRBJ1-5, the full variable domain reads DVKVTQSSRYLVKRTGEKVFLECVQDMDHENMFWYRQDPGLGLRLIYFSYDVKMKEKGDIPEGYSVSREKKERFSLILESASTNQTSMYLCASSFSLLPGRNIVSNQPQHFGDGTRLSIL.

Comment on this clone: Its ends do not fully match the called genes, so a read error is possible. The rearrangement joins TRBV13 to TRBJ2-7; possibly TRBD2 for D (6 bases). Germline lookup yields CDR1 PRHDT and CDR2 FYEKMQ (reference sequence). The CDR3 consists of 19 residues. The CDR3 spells CASSLGLSYGGTLSHEQYF. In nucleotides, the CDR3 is TGTGCCAGCAGCTTAGGCCTAAGCTACGGGGGAACACTCTCCCACGAGCAGTACTTC.

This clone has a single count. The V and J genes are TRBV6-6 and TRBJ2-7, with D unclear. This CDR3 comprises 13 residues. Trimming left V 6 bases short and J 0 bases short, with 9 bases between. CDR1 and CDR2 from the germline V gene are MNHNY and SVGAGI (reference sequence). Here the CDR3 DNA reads TGTGCCAGCAGACGACTCGTCTCCTACGAGCAGTACTTC. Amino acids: CASRRLVSYEQYF.

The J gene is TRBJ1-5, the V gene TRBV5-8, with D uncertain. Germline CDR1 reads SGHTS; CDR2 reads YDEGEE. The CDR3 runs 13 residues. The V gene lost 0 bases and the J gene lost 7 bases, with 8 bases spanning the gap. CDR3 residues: CASSLDLKQPQHF. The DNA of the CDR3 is TGTGCCAGCAGCTTGGATTTAAAGCAGCCCCAGCATTTT. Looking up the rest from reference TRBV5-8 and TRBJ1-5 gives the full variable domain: EAGVTQSPTHLIKTRGQQATLRCSPISGHTSVYWYQQALGLGLQFLLWYDEGEERNRGNFPPRFSGRQFPNYSSELNVNALELEDSALYLCASSLDLKQPQHFGDGTRLSIL.

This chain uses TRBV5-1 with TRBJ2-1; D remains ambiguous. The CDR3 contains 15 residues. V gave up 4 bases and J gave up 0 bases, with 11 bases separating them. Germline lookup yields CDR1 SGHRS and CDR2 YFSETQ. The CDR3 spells CASSVARDSYNEQFF. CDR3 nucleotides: TGCGCCAGCAGCGTCGCTAGAGACTCCTACAATGAGCAGTTCTTC.

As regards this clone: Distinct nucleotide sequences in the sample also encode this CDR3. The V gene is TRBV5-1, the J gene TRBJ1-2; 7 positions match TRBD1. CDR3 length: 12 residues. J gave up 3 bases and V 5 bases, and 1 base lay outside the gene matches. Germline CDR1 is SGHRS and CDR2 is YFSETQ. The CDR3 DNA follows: TGCGCCAGCAGAGGGGGCGACTATGGCTACACCTTC. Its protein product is CASRGGDYGYTF.

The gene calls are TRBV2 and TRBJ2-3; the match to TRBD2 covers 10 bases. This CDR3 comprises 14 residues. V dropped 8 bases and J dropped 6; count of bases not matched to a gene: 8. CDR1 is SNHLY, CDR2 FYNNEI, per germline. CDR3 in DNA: TGTGCCAGCCGCCAGCGGGAGGGCCTCGATACGCAGTATTTT. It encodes CASRQREGLDTQYF.

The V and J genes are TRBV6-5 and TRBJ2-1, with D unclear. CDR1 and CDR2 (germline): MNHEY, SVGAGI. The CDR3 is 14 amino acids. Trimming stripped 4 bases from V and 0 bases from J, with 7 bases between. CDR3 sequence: CASSWDRSYNEQFF. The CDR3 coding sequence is TGTGCCAGCAGTTGGGATCGCTCCTACAATGAGCAGTTCTTC.

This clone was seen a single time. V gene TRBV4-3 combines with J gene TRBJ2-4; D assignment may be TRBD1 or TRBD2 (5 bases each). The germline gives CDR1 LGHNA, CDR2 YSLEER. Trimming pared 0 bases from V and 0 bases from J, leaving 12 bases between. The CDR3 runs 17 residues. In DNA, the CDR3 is TGCGCCAGCAGCCAAGAGTGGGGCGCGGGAGCCAAAAACATTCAGTACTTC. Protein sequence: CASSQEWGAGAKNIQYF.

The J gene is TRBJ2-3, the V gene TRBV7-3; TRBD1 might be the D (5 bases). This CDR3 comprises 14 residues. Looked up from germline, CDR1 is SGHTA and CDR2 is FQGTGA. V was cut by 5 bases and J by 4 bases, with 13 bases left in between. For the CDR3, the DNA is TGTGCCAGCAGCCCTGACAGATTGGCAGATACGCAGTATTTT. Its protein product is CASSPDRLADTQYF.